Each of the 12 T cell receptor beta chains below was sequenced from the same sample in a study of blood T cell repertoires in COVID-19 (dated by TCRdb to 2020 to 2021). Libraries were constructed by the immunoSEQ multiplex PCR assay. TCRdb's version of the immuneACCESS table is confined to in-frame rearrangements and falls short of the full clone set. An unresolved V gene accounts for under half of the shortfall where checked; the remainder is of unknown origin. The sample table records 280,000 or so clones; 85% of these occur just once. The ten largest account for about 2.5% of the sample. Sequencing was carried out using PBMCs or T cells enriched from blood (not recorded which). The source of these receptors is a woman aged 45-60 years who had recovered from COVID-19.

The chain is built from TRBV19 and TRBJ2-7; 8 bases align to TRBD2. The length of the CDR3 is 14 residues. After removal of 5 bases from V and 0 bases from J, the junction contained 3 bases not matched to a gene. Germline V lookup: CDR1 LNHDA, CDR2 SQIVND (reference sequence). The CDR3 region is CASSDAGGSYEQYF. CDR3 nucleotides: TGTGCCAGTAGTGATGCGGGAGGCTCCTACGAGCAGTACTTC.

The chain carries TRBV24-1 and TRBJ2-5; 12 bases match TRBD2. CDR3 length: 17 residues. The germline gives CDR1 KGHDR, CDR2 SFDVKD. Losses at the gene ends were 4 bases for V and 0 bases for J; bases not matched to a gene: 5. The CDR3: CATSDPGLAGYQETQYF. CDR3 DNA: TGTGCCACCAGTGACCCTGGACTAGCGGGGTACCAAGAGACCCAGTACTTC.

This chain connects TRBV27 to TRBJ1-5; D not certain. Germline CDR1 reads MNHEY; CDR2 reads SMNVEV (reference sequence). CDR3 size: 15 residues. V was cut by 6 bases and J by 6 bases, with 18 bases left in between. CDR3 amino acids: CASSLHGQEGQPQHF. CDR3 sequence (DNA): TGTGCCAGCAGCCTGCATGGGCAGGAGGGTCAGCCCCAGCATTTT.

V gene TRBV24-1 combines with J gene TRBJ2-1; D gene ambiguous. V was trimmed by 5 bases and J by 9 bases, leaving 10 bases between them. Germline values: CDR1 KGHDR, CDR2 SFDVKD. The CDR3 is made up of 12 amino acids. The CDR3 coding sequence is TGTGCCACCAGTGGCCGGAGTGGTGAGCAGTTCTTC. It translates to CATSGRSGEQFF.

The chain employs TRBV5-5 and TRBJ1-6, with 7 bases that match TRBD1. Germline V gene lookup returns CDR1 SGHKS and CDR2 YYEKEE (reference sequence). The junction had 7 bases not matched to a gene; V was cut back by 3 bases and J by 7 bases. This CDR3 has 15 residues. The CDR3 sequence is CASSSETGPNSPLHF. The CDR3 DNA sequence: TGTGCCAGCAGCTCCGAGACAGGGCCCAATTCACCCCTCCACTTT.

The chain combines TRBV2 with TRBJ2-5, with 8 bases that match TRBD1. The J segment lost 4 bases and the V segment lost 6 bases, leaving 10 bases of the junction unmatched. The CDR3 consists of 15 residues. Looked up from germline, CDR1 is SNHLY and CDR2 is FYNNEI. CDR3 in amino acids: CASSTTRQGTETQYF. CDR3 DNA: TGTGCCAGCAGCACAACCAGACAGGGGACAGAGACCCAGTACTTC.

The chain uses TRBV5-5 and TRBJ2-2; 10 bases line up with TRBD2. Germline CDR1 reads SGHKS; CDR2 reads YYEKEE (reference sequence). With 3 bases clipped from V and 2 bases from J, the junction kept 1 base outside the gene matches. CDR3 size: 15 residues. This CDR3 is CASSWTSGNTGELFF. CDR3 bases: TGTGCCAGCAGCTGGACTAGCGGCAACACCGGGGAGCTGTTTTTT.

This chain connects TRBV25-1 to TRBJ2-3, with TRBD1 matching over 8 bases. Losses at the gene ends were 6 bases for V and 1 base for J; bases not matched to a gene: 0. Per the germline V gene, CDR1 is MGHDK and CDR2 is SYGVNS. The CDR3 has 13 amino acids. CDR3 sequence (DNA): TGTGCCAGCAGGGGACAGGGCACAGATACGCAGTATTTT. Residues: CASRGQGTDTQYF.

This clone has more than one count but fewer than ten. V and J are TRBV7-8 and TRBJ1-2; 7 nucleotides line up with TRBD1. Germline CDR1 SGHVS, CDR2 FQNEAQ. The CDR3 extends over 14 amino acids. V lost 8 bases, J lost 4 bases, and 10 bases stayed unmatched. CDR3 sequence reads: CASGPTGTAYGYTF. The CDR3 bases are TGTGCCAGCGGACCGACCGGGACAGCCTATGGCTACACCTTC. The whole variable domain, remainder taken from reference TRBV7-8 and TRBJ1-2, is GAGVSQSPRYKVAKRGQDVALRCDPISGHVSLFWYQQALGQGPEFLTYFQNEAQLDKSGLPSDRFFAERPEGSVSTLKIQRTQQEDSAVYLCASGPTGTAYGYTFGSGTRLTVV.

V usage is TRBV7-2 and J usage is TRBJ2-1, with 11 bases lining up with TRBD2. V shed 7 bases and J 5 bases; nucleotides not matched to a gene: 10. Germline CDR1 and CDR2: SGHTA and FQGNSA. This CDR3 has 16 residues. In DNA form, the CDR3 reads TGTGCCAGCACCCAGTCCGGGACTAGCGGACACAATGAGCAGTTCTTC. Protein sequence: CASTQSGTSGHNEQFF.

The chain joins TRBV28 to TRBJ1-1; D not resolved. The CDR3 contains 11 residues. Trimming pared 1 base from V and 7 bases from J, leaving 4 bases between. Germline CDR1 and CDR2: MDHEN and SYDVKM. CDR3 bases: TGTGCCAGCAGTTTATTCGGTGAAGCTTTCTTT. Translation gives CASSLFGEAFF.

This clone appeared a single time. V and J are TRBV7-9 and TRBJ2-3; 9 bases agree with TRBD1. The V gene end was trimmed by 0 bases and the J gene end by 2 bases; junction bases not matched to a gene: 9. CDR1 and CDR2 (germline): SEHNR, FQNEAQ (reference sequence). CDR3 length equals 18 residues. Written as DNA, the CDR3 is TGTGCCAGCAGCTTAGCGCTCGGACAGGGGTCGCCCACAGATACGCAGTATTTT. Translation: CASSLALGQGSPTDTQYF.